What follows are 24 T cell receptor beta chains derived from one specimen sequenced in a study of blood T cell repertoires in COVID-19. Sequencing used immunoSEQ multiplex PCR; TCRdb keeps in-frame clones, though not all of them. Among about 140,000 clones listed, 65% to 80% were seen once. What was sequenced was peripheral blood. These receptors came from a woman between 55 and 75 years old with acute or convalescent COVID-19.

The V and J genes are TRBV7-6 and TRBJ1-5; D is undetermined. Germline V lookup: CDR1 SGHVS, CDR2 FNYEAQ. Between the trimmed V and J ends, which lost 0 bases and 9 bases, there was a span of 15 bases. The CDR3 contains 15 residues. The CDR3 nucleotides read TGTGCCAGCAGCTTAGCGCCCTCTAATATCTGGCCCCAGCATTTT. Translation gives CASSLAPSNIWPQHF.

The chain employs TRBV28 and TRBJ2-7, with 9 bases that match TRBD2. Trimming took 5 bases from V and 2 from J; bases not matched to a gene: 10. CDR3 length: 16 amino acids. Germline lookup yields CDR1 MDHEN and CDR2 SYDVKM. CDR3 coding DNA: TGTGCCAGCAGTCCCATGACTAGCGGAGATACCTACGAGCAGTACTTC. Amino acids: CASSPMTSGDTYEQYF.

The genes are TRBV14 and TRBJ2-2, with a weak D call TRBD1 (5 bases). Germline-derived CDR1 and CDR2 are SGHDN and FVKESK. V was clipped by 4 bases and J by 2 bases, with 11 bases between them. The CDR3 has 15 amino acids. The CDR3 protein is CASSPFRTNTGELFF. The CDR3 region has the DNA TGTGCCAGCAGCCCCTTCAGGACAAACACCGGGGAGCTGTTTTTT.

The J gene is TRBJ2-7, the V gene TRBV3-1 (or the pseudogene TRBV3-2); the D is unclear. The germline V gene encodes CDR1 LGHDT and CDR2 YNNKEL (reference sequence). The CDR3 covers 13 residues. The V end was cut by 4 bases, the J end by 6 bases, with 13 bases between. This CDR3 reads CASSRRNSGEQYF. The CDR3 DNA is TGTGCCAGCAGCCGGAGAAATTCCGGCGAGCAGTACTTC.

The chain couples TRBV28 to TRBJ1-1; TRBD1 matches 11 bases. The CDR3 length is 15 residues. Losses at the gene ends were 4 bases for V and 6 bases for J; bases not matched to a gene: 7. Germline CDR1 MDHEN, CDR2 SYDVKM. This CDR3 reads CASSYPGQGASEAFF. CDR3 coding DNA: TGTGCCAGCAGTTACCCCGGACAGGGGGCATCTGAAGCTTTCTTT.

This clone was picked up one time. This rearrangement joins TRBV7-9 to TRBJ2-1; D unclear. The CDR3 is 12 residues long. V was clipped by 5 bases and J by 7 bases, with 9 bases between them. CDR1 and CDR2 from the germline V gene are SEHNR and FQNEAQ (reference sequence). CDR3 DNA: TGTGCCAGCAGCCTCCTCGAGAATGAGCAGTTCTTC. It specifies CASSLLENEQFF.

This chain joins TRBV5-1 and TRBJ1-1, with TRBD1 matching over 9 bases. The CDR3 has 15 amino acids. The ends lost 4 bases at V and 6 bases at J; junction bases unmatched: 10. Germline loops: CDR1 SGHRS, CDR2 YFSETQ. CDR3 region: CASSLSGTGIAEAFF. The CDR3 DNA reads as TGCGCCAGCAGCCTTTCCGGGACAGGGATCGCTGAAGCTTTCTTT.

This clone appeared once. DNA of the CDR3: TGTGCCAGCAGTTTAAATCGACAGACTGAAGCTTTCTTT. Protein: CASSLNRQTEAFF. This sequence joins TRBV6-4 and TRBJ1-1, with D tentatively TRBD1 (5 bases). V shed 5 bases and J shed 5 bases, with 12 bases lying between them. This CDR3 comprises 13 residues. In germline, CDR1 is MRHNA, CDR2 SNTAGT.

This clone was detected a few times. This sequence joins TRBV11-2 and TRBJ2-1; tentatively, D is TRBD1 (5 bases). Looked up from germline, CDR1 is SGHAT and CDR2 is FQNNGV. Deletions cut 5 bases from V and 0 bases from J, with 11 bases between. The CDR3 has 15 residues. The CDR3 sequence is CASSRQLVSYNEQFF. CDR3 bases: TGTGCCAGCAGCCGACAGCTCGTCTCCTACAATGAGCAGTTCTTC.

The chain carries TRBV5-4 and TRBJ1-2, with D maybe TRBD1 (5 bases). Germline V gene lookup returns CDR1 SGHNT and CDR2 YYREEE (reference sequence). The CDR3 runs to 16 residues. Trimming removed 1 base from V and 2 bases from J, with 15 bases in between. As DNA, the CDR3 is TGTGCCAGCAGCTTGTGGTCAGGGTATACCAACTATGGCTACACCTTC. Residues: CASSLWSGYTNYGYTF.

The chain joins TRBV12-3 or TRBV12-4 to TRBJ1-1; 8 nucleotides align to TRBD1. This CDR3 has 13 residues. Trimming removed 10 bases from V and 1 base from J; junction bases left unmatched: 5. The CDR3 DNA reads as TGTGCCATCGGCAGGGGGCGGAACACTGAAGCTTTCTTT. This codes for CAIGRGRNTEAFF.

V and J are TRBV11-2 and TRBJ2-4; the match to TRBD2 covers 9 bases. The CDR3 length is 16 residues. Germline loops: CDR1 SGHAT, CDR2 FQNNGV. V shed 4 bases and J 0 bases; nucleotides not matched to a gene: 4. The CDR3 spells CASSSGLAIAKNIQYF. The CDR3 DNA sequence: TGTGCCAGCAGCTCCGGACTAGCGATAGCCAAAAACATTCAGTACTTC.

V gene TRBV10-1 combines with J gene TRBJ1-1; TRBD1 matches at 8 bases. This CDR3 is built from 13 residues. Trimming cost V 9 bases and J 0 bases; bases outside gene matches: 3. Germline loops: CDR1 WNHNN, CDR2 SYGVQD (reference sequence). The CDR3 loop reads CASRQGMNTEAFF. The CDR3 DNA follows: TGCGCCAGTAGACAGGGGATGAACACTGAAGCTTTCTTT.

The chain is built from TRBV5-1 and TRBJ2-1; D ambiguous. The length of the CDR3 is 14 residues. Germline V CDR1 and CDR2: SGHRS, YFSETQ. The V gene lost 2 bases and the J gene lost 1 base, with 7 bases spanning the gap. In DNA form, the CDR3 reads TGCGCCAGCAGCTTCTCCCCTTCCTACAATGAGCAGTTCTTC. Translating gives CASSFSPSYNEQFF.

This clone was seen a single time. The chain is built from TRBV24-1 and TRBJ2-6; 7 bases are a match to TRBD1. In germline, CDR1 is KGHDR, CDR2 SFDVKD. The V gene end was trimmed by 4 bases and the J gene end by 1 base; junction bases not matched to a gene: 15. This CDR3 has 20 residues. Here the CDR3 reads CATSDSMQRGLLSGANVLTF. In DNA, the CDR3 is TGTGCCACCAGTGACTCTATGCAGAGGGGGCTACTATCTGGGGCCAACGTCCTGACTTTC.

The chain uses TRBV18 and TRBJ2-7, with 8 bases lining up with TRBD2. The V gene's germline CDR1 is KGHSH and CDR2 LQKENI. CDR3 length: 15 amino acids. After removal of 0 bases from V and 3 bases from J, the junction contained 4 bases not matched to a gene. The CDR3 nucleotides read TGTGCCAGCTCACCACCGACGGGACTAGGCTACGAGCAGTACTTC. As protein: CASSPPTGLGYEQYF.

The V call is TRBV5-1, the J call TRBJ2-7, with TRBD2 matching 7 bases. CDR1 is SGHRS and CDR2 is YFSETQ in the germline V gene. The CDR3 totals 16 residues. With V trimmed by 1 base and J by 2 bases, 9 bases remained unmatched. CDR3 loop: CASSLTSSGGTYEQYF. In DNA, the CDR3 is TGCGCCAGCAGCTTGACCAGCTCCGGGGGGACCTACGAGCAGTACTTC.

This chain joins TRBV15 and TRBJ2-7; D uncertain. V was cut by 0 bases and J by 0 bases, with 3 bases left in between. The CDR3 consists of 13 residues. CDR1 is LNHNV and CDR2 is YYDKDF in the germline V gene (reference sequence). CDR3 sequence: CATSRDYSYEQYF. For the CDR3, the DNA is TGTGCCACCAGCAGAGACTACTCCTACGAGCAGTACTTC.

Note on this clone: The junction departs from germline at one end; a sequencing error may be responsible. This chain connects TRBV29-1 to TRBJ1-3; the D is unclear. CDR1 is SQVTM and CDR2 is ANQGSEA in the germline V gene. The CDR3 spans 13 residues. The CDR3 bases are TGCAGCGTTAAAGACCCCGGGGAGAACACCATATATTTT. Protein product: CSVKDPGENTIYF.

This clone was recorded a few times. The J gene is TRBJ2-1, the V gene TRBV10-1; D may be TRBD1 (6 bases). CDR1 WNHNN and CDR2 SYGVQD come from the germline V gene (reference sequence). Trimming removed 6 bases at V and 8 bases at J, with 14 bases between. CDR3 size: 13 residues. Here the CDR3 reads CASRGQYQYEQFF. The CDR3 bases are TGCGCCAGCAGGGGACAATATCAGTATGAGCAGTTCTTC.

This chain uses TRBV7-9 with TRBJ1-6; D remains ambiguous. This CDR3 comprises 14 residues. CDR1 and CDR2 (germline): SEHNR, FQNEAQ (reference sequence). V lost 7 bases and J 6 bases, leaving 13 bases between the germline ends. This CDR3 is CASNKGALNSPLHF. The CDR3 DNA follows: TGTGCCAGCAACAAGGGCGCGCTTAATTCACCCCTCCACTTT.

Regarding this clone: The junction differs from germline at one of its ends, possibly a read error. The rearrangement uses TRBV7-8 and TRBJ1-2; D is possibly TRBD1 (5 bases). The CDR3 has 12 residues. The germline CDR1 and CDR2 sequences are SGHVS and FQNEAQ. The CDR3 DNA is TGTGCCAGCAGCCTCATAGGACACAGCCTCTCCTTC. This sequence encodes CASSLIGHSLSF.

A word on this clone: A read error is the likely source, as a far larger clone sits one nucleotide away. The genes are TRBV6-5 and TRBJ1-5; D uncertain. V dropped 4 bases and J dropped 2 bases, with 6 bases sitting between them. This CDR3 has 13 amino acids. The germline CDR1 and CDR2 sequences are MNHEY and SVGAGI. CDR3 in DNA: TGTGCCAGCAGTTTCGGTGGCAATCAGCCCCAGCATTTT. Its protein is CASSFGGNQPQHF.

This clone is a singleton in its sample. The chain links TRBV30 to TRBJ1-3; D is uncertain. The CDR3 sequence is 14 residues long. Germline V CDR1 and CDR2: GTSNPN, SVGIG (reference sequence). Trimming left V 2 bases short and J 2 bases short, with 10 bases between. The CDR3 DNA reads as TGTGCCTGGAGTCGGGTCGTAGCTGGAAACACCATATATTTT. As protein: CAWSRVVAGNTIYF.